This TCR beta chain was recovered during a study of T cells in Graves' hyperthyroidism and ophthalmopathy. RNA transcripts were the template for amplifying TCR beta CDR3 regions. HTBI primers drove first-round RT-PCR of the TCR CDR3. TCRdb reprocessed the multiplex PCR reads with MiXCR, giving one entry per CDR3 protein. The profile shows around 400,000 distinct CDR3 sequences, 20% to 30% of them singletons. The CDR3 contains 15 residues. V trimming: 5 bases; J trimming: 5 bases; junction bases outside the gene matches: 10. Germline values: CDR1 MDHEN, CDR2 SYDVKM. In making diagnoses, clinical symptoms, serum thyroxine and TRAb, thyroid ultrasound and orbital computed tomography were all used. Ten or more counts support this clonotype.

The source is a man aged 45-65 years with Graves' hyperthyroidism. This rearrangement joins TRBV28 to TRBJ2-7; 9 bases are a match to TRBD1. The sample consisted of blood. CDR3 nucleotide sequence: TGTGCCAGCAGTCCCCCCGGGACAGGGCAGAACGAGCAGTACTTC. Amino acid sequence: CASSPPGTGQNEQYF. The variable domain in full, with the rest retrieved from reference TRBV28 and TRBJ2-7, is DVKVTQSSRYLVKRTGEKVFLECVQDMDHENMFWYRQDPGLGLRLIYFSYDVKMKEKGDIPEGYSVSREKKERFSLILESASTNQTSMYLCASSPPGTGQNEQYFGPGTRLTVT.